The subject of this entry is one T cell receptor beta chain. Some clones are missing from TCRdb's copy, which holds only in-frame ones; the method was immunoSEQ multiplex PCR. The repertoire holds 30,000 to 40,000 clones, with around 80% as singletons. The source of the sample is a study of OX40 agonist ivuxolimab in advanced cancers. Overall study: Ivuxolimab doses were 0.01, 0.1, 0.3, 1.5, 3 or 10 mg/kg every 2 weeks.

CDR1 SEHNR and CDR2 FQNEAQ come from the germline V gene (reference sequence). V was shortened by 1 base and J by 0 bases, with 7 bases between the two germline ends. There are 14 residues in the CDR3. The V and J genes are TRBV7-9 and TRBJ2-7; D is unresolved. This material consisted of CD4+ or CD8+ T cells sorted from blood, taken in a trial of the OX40 agonist ivuxolimab. The TCR sequence derives from an adult with an advanced solid tumor such as melanoma, head and neck, liver or kidney cancer. CDR3 residues: CASSLGFNSYEQYF. The CDR3 DNA reads as TGTGCCAGCAGCTTAGGCTTCAACTCCTACGAGCAGTACTTC.